This record looks at one T cell receptor (beta chain) sequence and its context. These data belong to a study of T cell changes during pregnancy in multiple sclerosis. Clones were read by immunoSEQ multiplex PCR, and TCRdb kept only the in-frame ones, dropping some. This table has tens of thousands of clones, about 93% appearing once. This CDR3 region has 14 residues. Germline values: CDR1 LNHDA, CDR2 SQIVND (reference sequence). V lost 3 bases and J lost 3, with 11 bases in between. The sequencing here drew on CD8+ T cells from peripheral blood mononuclear cells, taken in the second trimester of pregnancy. The rearrangement links TRBV19 to TRBJ1-1, with D possibly TRBD1 on 6 matching bases. This sequence originates from a female donor with multiple sclerosis, enrolled in a pregnancy study. Here the CDR3 DNA reads TGTGCCAGTAGTATTCGGACAGATCACACTGAAGCTTTCTTT. Amino acids: CASSIRTDHTEAFF.